The 32 T cell receptor beta chains given below trace back to one sample, sequenced in a study of naive and memory T cell subsets. Their antigens remain unidentified. Two oligonucleotides, mixed equimolar, formed the beta constant-region primer covering TRBC1 and TRBC2. Ligated cDNA was amplified by four rounds of PCR with nested alpha and beta constant-region primers and SP2. TCRdb itself ran the UMI-ligation and nested PCR reads through MiXCR, one entry per CDR3 protein. The data hold roughly 100,000 distinct CDR3 sequences, with roughly 15% observed a single time. Whole-study results and caveats: A few larger clonotypes appeared in naive repertoires, especially CD8, possibly memory cells re-expressing CD45RA.

The sequenced sample consisted of naive CD8+ T cells from blood. These receptors all stem from a human donor in good health.

The CDR3 sequence is CASSSLIVTSNEKLFF. The CDR3 region has the DNA TGTGCCAGCAGCTCTCTGATTGTGACCTCTAATGAAAAACTGTTTTTT. The rearrangement uses TRBV7-9 and TRBJ1-4; D not certain. Between the trimmed V and J ends, which lost 4 bases and 3 bases, there was a span of 15 bases. Looked up from germline, CDR1 is SEHNR and CDR2 is FQNEAQ (reference sequence). The CDR3 loop spans 16 amino acids. Variable domain in full (rest from reference TRBV7-9 and TRBJ1-4): DTGVSQNPRHKITKRGQNVTFRCDPISEHNRLYWYRQTLGQGPEFLTYFQNEAQLEKSRLLSDRFSAERPKGSFSTLEIQRTEQGDSAMYLCASSSLIVTSNEKLFFGSGTQLSVL.

This clonotype was seen just once. The rearrangement joins TRBV14 to TRBJ2-3; possibly TRBD2 for D (6 bases). V lost 1 base and J 7 bases, leaving 15 bases between the germline ends. Per germline, CDR1 SGHDN and CDR2 FVKESK. This CDR3 contains 15 residues. The CDR3 nucleotides are TGTGCCAGCAGCCAAGGAACCGGGAGCTGGAATACGCAGTATTTT. It yields the protein CASSQGTGSWNTQYF.

This clonotype was seen a handful of times. This chain uses TRBV7-3 with TRBJ2-6; 8 nucleotides line up with TRBD2. The CDR3 is made up of 18 amino acids. V was clipped by 5 bases and J by 0 bases; unmatched bases: 9. Germline assignment: CDR1 SGHTA and CDR2 FQGTGA. Written as DNA, the CDR3 is TGTGCCAGCAGCCCCTCGGGGGGGGGGAACTCTGGGGCCAACGTCCTGACTTTC. It codes for CASSPSGGGNSGANVLTF.

This clonotype turned up a few times. This chain connects TRBV12-3 or TRBV12-4 to TRBJ2-2; the D gene could be TRBD1 or TRBD2 (6 bases each). Trimming removed 4 bases from V and 7 bases from J, with 16 bases in between. CDR3 size: 15 residues. The CDR3 loop reads CASSWGTPAGGELFF. The CDR3 bases are TGTGCCAGCAGTTGGGGGACACCAGCGGGCGGGGAGCTGTTTTTT.

This clonotype was observed at least ten times. The chain has TRBV9 and TRBJ2-1; TRBD2 matches at 8 bases. V trimming: 4 bases; J trimming: 4 bases; junction bases outside the gene matches: 4. This CDR3 spans 14 amino acids. Per germline, CDR1 SGDLS and CDR2 YYNGEE. The chain's CDR3 is CASSLAGSYNEQFF. The CDR3 region has the DNA TGTGCCAGCAGCTTAGCGGGGTCTTACAATGAGCAGTTCTTC.

This clonotype was found many times. The chain employs TRBV20-1 and TRBJ2-2; D assignment may be TRBD1 or TRBD2 (5 bases each). Germline V gene lookup returns CDR1 DFQATT and CDR2 SNEGSKA (reference sequence). Trimming removed 1 base at V and 3 bases at J, with 18 bases between. The CDR3 spans 17 residues. CDR3 region: CSARVSGRDGHTGELFF. The CDR3 bases are TGCAGTGCTAGAGTCTCAGGCAGGGACGGGCACACCGGGGAGCTGTTTTTT.

This clonotype was seen a few times. The chain employs TRBV4-3 and TRBJ1-1; D gene uncertain. The germline V gene has CDR1 LGHNA and CDR2 YSLEER. The CDR3 runs to 13 residues. V lost 8 bases and J lost 8, with 18 bases in between. CDR3 in amino acids: CASSVKPAGEAFF. CDR3 DNA: TGCGCCAGCTCCGTAAAACCGGCGGGGGAAGCTTTCTTT.

This clonotype was seen a handful of times. This sequence joins TRBV4-3 and TRBJ1-6, with a possible D match to TRBD1 (5 bases). CDR1 and CDR2 (germline): LGHNA, YSLEER. This CDR3 has 16 amino acids. V was pared by 0 bases and J by 2 bases, with 8 bases between. For the CDR3, the DNA is TGCGCCAGCAGCCAAGATACGGGGGCCTATAATTCACCCCTCCACTTT. Protein product: CASSQDTGAYNSPLHF.

This chain connects TRBV3-1 to TRBJ2-7; no clear D gene. V was pared by 1 base and J by 1 base, with 8 bases between. CDR1 LGHDT and CDR2 YNNKEL come from the germline V gene (reference sequence). The CDR3 sequence is 14 residues long. As DNA, the CDR3 is TGTGCCAGCAGCCAAGCTCGGCGGTCCTACGAGCAGTACTTC. Its protein is CASSQARRSYEQYF.

The chain combines TRBV6-2 or TRBV6-3 with TRBJ1-1; D may be TRBD1 (6 bases). The CDR3 spans 14 residues. Germline V gene sequence: CDR1 MNHEY, CDR2 SVGEGT. V lost 6 bases to trimming and J lost 7 bases, with 18 bases between them. In DNA form, the CDR3 reads TGTGCCAGCAGCCCCTCCACAGGGTCCTATGAAGCTTTCTTT. Its translation: CASSPSTGSYEAFF.

This clonotype was recorded a few times. The chain employs TRBV11-3 and TRBJ1-1; no firm D call. This CDR3 contains 12 residues. Germline CDR1 and CDR2: SGHNT and YENEEA. The V end lost 5 bases, the J end lost 7 bases, and 11 bases lay between the germline ends. This chain's CDR3 is CASSQREVEAFF. CDR3 nucleotides: TGTGCCAGCAGCCAGAGGGAGGTTGAAGCTTTCTTT.

This sequence joins TRBV4-2 and TRBJ2-5; tentatively, D is TRBD2 (7 bases). This CDR3 region has 16 residues. Germline CDR1 and CDR2: LGHNA and YNFKEQ. Trimming shortened V by 3 bases and J by 2 bases, and 16 bases separated the two germline ends. In DNA, the CDR3 is TGTGCCAGCAGCCATTGGGAGGGGGAGGGTCAAGAGACCCAGTACTTC. This translates into CASSHWEGEGQETQYF.

The V call is TRBV2, the J call TRBJ2-3, with 8 bases matching TRBD2. The trim removed 6 bases at V and 2 bases at J, leaving 7 bases unmatched. Germline values: CDR1 SNHLY, CDR2 FYNNEI. The CDR3 is 15 amino acids. The CDR3 loop reads CASRELAEFTDTQYF. The CDR3 DNA reads as TGTGCCAGCAGAGAACTAGCGGAGTTCACAGATACGCAGTATTTT.

This chain uses TRBV5-1 with TRBJ2-1; no reliable D call. This CDR3 is 13 amino acids long. The V gene's germline CDR1 is SGHRS and CDR2 YFSETQ. The V end was cut by 3 bases, the J end by 5 bases, with 9 bases between. In nucleotides, the CDR3 is TGCGCCAGCAGCTCCCGCTCTAACAATGAGCAGTTCTTC. Translation: CASSSRSNNEQFF.

This clonotype was picked up many times. The V and J genes are TRBV19 and TRBJ2-1, with D tentatively TRBD1 (6 bases). Germline-derived CDR1 and CDR2 are LNHDA and SQIVND (reference sequence). V was shortened by 2 bases and J by 10 bases, with 18 bases between the two germline ends. CDR3 length: 15 residues. The CDR3 region has the DNA TGTGCCAGTAGTATATATATAGAGACAGGTGAGGAGCAGTTCTTC. Its translation is CASSIYIETGEEQFF.

The chain employs TRBV4-3 and TRBJ2-1, with TRBD1 matching 9 bases. Looked up from germline, CDR1 is LGHNA and CDR2 is YSLEER. The CDR3 totals 13 residues. V lost 6 bases to trimming and J lost 7 bases; unmatched junction nucleotides: 4. As DNA, the CDR3 is TGCGCCAGCAGTCCCGGGACAGGGAATGAGCAGTTCTTC. Translating gives CASSPGTGNEQFF.

The CDR3 reads CASSVYSPPDTQYF. In nucleotides, the CDR3 is TGTGCCAGCTCGGTTTACTCTCCGCCAGATACGCAGTATTTT. This chain connects TRBV7-3 to TRBJ2-3; D is unclear. This CDR3 contains 14 residues. Trimming took off 8 bases at V and 4 bases at J, with 16 bases between the two ends. The germline V gene encodes CDR1 SGHTA and CDR2 FQGTGA. Looking up the rest from reference TRBV7-3 and TRBJ2-3 gives the full variable domain: GAGVSQTPSNKVTEKGKYVELRCDPISGHTALYWYRQSLGQGPEFLIYFQGTGAADDSGLPNDRFFAVRPEGSVSTLKIQRTERGDSAVYLCASSVYSPPDTQYFGPGTRLTVL.

This clonotype was recorded a few times. V and J are TRBV30 and TRBJ2-3; 7 bases line up with TRBD2. Germline V lookup: CDR1 GTSNPN, CDR2 SVGIG (reference sequence). V dropped 0 bases and J dropped 3; count of bases not matched to a gene: 3. This CDR3 is built from 14 residues. DNA for the CDR3: TGTGCCTGGAGTGTTGGGGGGGGGACAGATACGCAGTATTTT. Amino acid sequence: CAWSVGGGTDTQYF.

This clonotype was counted between two and nine times. This rearrangement joins TRBV11-1 to TRBJ2-7, with D unclear. CDR3 size: 13 residues. V lost 1 base and J lost 3, with 7 bases in between. CDR1 SGHAT and CDR2 FQDESV come from the germline V gene (reference sequence). The DNA for the CDR3 is TGTGCCAGCAGCTTAGTGGAAGGCTACGAGCAGTACTTC. Protein: CASSLVEGYEQYF.

This clonotype was counted between two and nine times. DNA of the CDR3: TGCAGCGTTGAAGGGGGCTACGAGCAGTACTTC. Translated: CSVEGGYEQYF. V usage is TRBV29-1 and J usage is TRBJ2-7; D is uncertain. The germline gives CDR1 SQVTM, CDR2 ANQGSEA. The ends were cut back, 1 base at V and 3 bases at J, with 4 bases in the middle. This CDR3 has 11 residues.

This clonotype was counted a few times. The chain uses TRBV14 and TRBJ2-1; 10 bases match TRBD2. CDR1 is SGHDN and CDR2 is FVKESK in the germline V gene. Germline trimming cut 3 bases from V and 3 bases from J; bases unmatched to any gene: 8. The CDR3 covers 17 residues. CDR3 loop: CASSQHPGTSDYNEQFF. CDR3 bases: TGTGCCAGCAGCCAGCATCCCGGGACTAGCGACTACAATGAGCAGTTCTTC.

The CDR3: CATSDKDRELNTGELFF. The CDR3 DNA follows: TGTGCCACCAGTGACAAGGACAGGGAACTTAACACCGGGGAGCTGTTTTTT. The rearrangement joins TRBV24-1 to TRBJ2-2, with 8 bases aligning to TRBD1. CDR1 is KGHDR and CDR2 is SFDVKD in the germline V gene. The CDR3 sequence is 17 residues long. The V and J ends lost 4 bases and 2 bases, in that order; junction bases with no gene match: 8.

This clonotype was counted many times. CDR3 nucleotide sequence: TGTGCCAGCAGCTTGGGGATTACTGAGCAGTTCTTC. Translated: CASSLGITEQFF. The chain couples TRBV5-6 to TRBJ2-1; D ambiguous. The ends were cut back, 0 bases at V and 9 bases at J, with 7 bases in the middle. CDR3 length: 12 residues. CDR1 and CDR2 from the germline V gene are SGHDT and YYEEEE.

V is TRBV7-2 and J is TRBJ1-1; no clear D gene. The CDR3 runs to 12 residues. CDR1 is SGHTA, CDR2 FQGNSA, per germline. Trimming took off 5 bases at V and 4 bases at J, with 8 bases between the two ends. DNA for the CDR3: TGTGCCAGCAGCCTTGGAACCACTGAAGCTTTCTTT. It encodes CASSLGTTEAFF.

The chain uses TRBV9 and TRBJ1-1, with D possibly TRBD1 on 5 matching bases. This CDR3 is 13 amino acids long. The V gene's germline CDR1 is SGDLS and CDR2 YYNGEE. Trimming took 3 bases from V and 4 from J, leaving 10 bases between them. The CDR3 protein is CASSAGLSTEAFF. CDR3 sequence (DNA): TGTGCCAGCAGCGCAGGGTTAAGCACTGAAGCTTTCTTT.

This clonotype turned up a few times. The chain employs TRBV20-1 and TRBJ2-7; weak D call: TRBD2 (6 bases). Germline V lookup: CDR1 DFQATT, CDR2 SNEGSKA (reference sequence). The CDR3 is made up of 14 amino acids. V was shortened by 0 bases and J by 6 bases, with 15 bases between the two germline ends. CDR3 sequence (DNA): TGCAGTGCTAGAGAGCCGGGAGAGTGGTCCGAGCAGTACTTC. This gives the protein CSAREPGEWSEQYF.

The rearrangement uses TRBV20-1 and TRBJ2-1; TRBD2 aligns across 7 bases. Trimming cost V 5 bases and J 4 bases; bases outside gene matches: 11. Germline values: CDR1 DFQATT, CDR2 SNEGSKA (reference sequence). The CDR3 is 15 residues long. The CDR3 loop is CSAGTRVRGYNEQFF. The CDR3 DNA reads TGCAGTGCTGGCACCCGGGTGCGGGGGTACAATGAGCAGTTCTTC.

Only a few counts were recorded for this clonotype. The chain couples TRBV24-1 to TRBJ2-1; a weak D match, TRBD2 (5 bases). Germline V lookup: CDR1 KGHDR, CDR2 SFDVKD. The V gene lost 4 bases and the J gene lost 4 bases, with 7 bases spanning the gap. CDR3 length equals 13 residues. The CDR3 reads CATSDPGYNEQFF. The CDR3, as DNA: TGTGCCACCAGTGACCCGGGGTACAATGAGCAGTTCTTC.

The V gene is TRBV30, the J gene TRBJ2-7; TRBD2 matches at 14 bases. In germline, CDR1 is GTSNPN, CDR2 SVGIG (reference sequence). The V gene end was trimmed by 2 bases and the J gene end by 4 bases; junction bases not matched to a gene: 7. This CDR3 contains 16 residues. CDR3 in DNA: TGTGCCTGGAGTATAGGACTAGCGGGAGGTGGATACGAGCAGTACTTC. Its protein product is CAWSIGLAGGGYEQYF.

This clonotype was found a few times. The chain is built from TRBV20-1 and TRBJ1-2; weak D call: TRBD1 (5 bases). Germline assignment: CDR1 DFQATT and CDR2 SNEGSKA (reference sequence). There are 13 residues in the CDR3. V lost 1 base and J 6 bases, leaving 12 bases between the germline ends. CDR3 nucleotides: TGCAGTGCTAGAGCCCCAGGGAGGGATGGCTACACCTTC. It encodes CSARAPGRDGYTF.

This clonotype has ten or more counts. The chain joins TRBV4-3 to TRBJ2-7; D is possibly TRBD2 (6 bases). Germline V gives CDR1 LGHNA, CDR2 YSLEER. This CDR3 region has 17 residues. The V end lost 0 bases, the J end lost 2 bases, and 17 bases lay between the germline ends. The CDR3 region is CASSQEGSSGGTYEQYF. CDR3 in DNA: TGCGCCAGCAGCCAAGAGGGGAGTTCGGGCGGGACCTACGAGCAGTACTTC.

The genes are TRBV3-1 and TRBJ2-5; 10 bases are a match to TRBD2. Per germline, CDR1 LGHDT and CDR2 YNNKEL (reference sequence). J was trimmed by 3 bases and V by 5 bases; bases with no gene match: 6. The CDR3 is 15 residues long. In DNA form, the CDR3 reads TGTGCCAGCAGCTTACCAGCGGGGGGGGAAGAGACCCAGTACTTC. Translating gives CASSLPAGGEETQYF.